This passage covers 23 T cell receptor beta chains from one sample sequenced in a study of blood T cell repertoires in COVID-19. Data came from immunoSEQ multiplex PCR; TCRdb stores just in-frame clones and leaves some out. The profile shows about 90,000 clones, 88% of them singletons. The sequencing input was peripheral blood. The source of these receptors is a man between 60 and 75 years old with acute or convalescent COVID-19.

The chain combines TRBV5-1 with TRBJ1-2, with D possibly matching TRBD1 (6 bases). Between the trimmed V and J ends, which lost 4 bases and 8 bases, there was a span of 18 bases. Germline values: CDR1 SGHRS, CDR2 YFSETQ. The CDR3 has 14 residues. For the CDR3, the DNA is TGCGCCAGCAGCACCCCACAGGGCCCGGGGGGCTACACCTTC. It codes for CASSTPQGPGGYTF.

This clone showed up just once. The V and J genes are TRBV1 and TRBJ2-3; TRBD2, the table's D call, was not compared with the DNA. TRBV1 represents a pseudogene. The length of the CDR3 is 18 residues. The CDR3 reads CTSSFPGLAGECADTQYF. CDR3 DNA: TGCACCAGCAGCTTCCCGGGACTAGCGGGAGAGTGCGCAGATACGCAGTATTTT.

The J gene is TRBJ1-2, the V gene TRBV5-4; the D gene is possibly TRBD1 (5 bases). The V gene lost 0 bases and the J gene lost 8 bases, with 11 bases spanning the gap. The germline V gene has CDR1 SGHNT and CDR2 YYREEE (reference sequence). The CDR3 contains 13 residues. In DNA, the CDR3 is TGTGCCAGCAGCTTGGACCAGGGTGGCGGCTACACCTTC. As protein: CASSLDQGGGYTF.

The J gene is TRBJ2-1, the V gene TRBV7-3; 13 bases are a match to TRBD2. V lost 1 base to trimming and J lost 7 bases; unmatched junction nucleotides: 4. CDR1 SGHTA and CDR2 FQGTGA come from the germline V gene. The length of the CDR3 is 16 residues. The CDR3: CASSLSGTSGINEQFF. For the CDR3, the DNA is TGTGCCAGCAGCTTAAGCGGGACTAGCGGGATAAATGAGCAGTTCTTC.

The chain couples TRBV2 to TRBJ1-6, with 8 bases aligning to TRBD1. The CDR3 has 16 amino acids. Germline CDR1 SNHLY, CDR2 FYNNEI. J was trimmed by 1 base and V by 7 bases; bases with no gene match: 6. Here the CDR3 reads CASTQGARSYNSPLHF. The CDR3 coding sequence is TGTGCCAGCACTCAGGGGGCAAGGTCCTATAATTCACCCCTCCACTTT.

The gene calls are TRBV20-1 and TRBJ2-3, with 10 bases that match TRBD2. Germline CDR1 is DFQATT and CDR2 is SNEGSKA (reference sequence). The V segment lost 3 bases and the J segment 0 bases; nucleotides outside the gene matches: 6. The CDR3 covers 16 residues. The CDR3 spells CSASPSGSRSTDTQYF. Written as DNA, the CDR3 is TGCAGTGCTAGTCCTAGCGGGAGCCGCAGCACAGATACGCAGTATTTT.

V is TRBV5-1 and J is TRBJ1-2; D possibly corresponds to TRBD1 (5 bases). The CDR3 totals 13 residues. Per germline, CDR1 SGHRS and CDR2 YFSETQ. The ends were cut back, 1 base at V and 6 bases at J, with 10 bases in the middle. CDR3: CASSLQGSHGYTF. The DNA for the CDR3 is TGCGCCAGCAGCTTGCAGGGATCCCATGGCTACACCTTC.

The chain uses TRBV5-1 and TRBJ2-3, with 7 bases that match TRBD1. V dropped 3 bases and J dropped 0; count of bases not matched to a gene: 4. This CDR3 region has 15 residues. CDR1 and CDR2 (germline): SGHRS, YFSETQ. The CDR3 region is CASSWDSSSTDTQYF. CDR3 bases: TGCGCCAGCAGCTGGGACAGCTCTAGCACAGATACGCAGTATTTT.

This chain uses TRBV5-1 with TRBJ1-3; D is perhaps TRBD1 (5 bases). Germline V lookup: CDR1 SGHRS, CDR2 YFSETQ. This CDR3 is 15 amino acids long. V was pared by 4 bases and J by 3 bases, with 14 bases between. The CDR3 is CASSPHQGYGNTIYF. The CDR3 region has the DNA TGCGCCAGCAGCCCCCATCAGGGTTATGGAAACACCATATATTTT.

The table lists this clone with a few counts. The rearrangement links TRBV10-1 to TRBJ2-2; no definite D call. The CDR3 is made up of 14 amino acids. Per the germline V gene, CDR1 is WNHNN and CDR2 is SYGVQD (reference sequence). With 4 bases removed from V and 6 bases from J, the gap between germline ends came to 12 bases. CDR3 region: CASSGSVAAGELFF. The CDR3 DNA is TGCGCCAGCAGTGGGTCAGTCGCGGCCGGGGAGCTGTTTTTT.

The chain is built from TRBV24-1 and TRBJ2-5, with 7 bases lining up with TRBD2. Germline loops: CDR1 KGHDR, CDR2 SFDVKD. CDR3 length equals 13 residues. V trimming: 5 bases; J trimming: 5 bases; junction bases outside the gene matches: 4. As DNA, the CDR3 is TGTGCCACCAGTGGACTAGCCGGTGAGACCCAGTACTTC. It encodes CATSGLAGETQYF.

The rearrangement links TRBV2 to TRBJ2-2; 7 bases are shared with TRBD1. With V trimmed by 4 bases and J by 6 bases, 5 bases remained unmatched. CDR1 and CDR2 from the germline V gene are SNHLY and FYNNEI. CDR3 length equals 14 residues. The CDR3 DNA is TGTGCCAGCAGTGTTTGGCAGGGGGCCGGGGAGCTGTTTTTT. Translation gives CASSVWQGAGELFF.

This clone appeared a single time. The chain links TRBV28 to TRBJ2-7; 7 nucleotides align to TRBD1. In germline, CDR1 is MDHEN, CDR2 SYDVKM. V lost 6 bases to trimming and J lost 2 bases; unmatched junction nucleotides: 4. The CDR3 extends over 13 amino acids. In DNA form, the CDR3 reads TGTGCCAGCAGAACGGGGACAGCCTACGAGCAGTACTTC. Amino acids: CASRTGTAYEQYF. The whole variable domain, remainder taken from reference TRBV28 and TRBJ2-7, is DVKVTQSSRYLVKRTGEKVFLECVQDMDHENMFWYRQDPGLGLRLIYFSYDVKMKEKGDIPEGYSVSREKKERFSLILESASTNQTSMYLCASRTGTAYEQYFGPGTRLTVT.

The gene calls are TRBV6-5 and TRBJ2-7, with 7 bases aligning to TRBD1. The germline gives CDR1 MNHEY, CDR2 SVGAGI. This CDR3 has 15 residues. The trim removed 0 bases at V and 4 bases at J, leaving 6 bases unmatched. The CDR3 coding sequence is TGTGCCAGCAGTTACTCGAGTCAGGGGGTATACGAGCAGTACTTC. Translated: CASSYSSQGVYEQYF.

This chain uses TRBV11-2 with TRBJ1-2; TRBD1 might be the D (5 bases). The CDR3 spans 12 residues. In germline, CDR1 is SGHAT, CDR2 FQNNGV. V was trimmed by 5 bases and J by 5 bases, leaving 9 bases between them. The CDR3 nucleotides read TGTGCCAGCAGCCCCTCAGGGTATGGCTACACCTTC. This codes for CASSPSGYGYTF.

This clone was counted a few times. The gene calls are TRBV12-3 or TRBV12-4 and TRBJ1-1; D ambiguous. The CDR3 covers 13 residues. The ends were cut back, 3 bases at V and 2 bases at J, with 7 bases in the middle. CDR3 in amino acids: CASSFNSNTEAFF. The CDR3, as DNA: TGTGCCAGCAGTTTCAACAGTAACACTGAAGCTTTCTTT.

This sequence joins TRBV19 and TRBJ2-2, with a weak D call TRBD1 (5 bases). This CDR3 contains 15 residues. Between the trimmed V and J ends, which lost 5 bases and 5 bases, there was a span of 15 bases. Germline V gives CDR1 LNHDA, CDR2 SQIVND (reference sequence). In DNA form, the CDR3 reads TGTGCCAGTAGTGCCTATTCGACAGAGACCGGGGAGCTGTTTTTT. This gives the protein CASSAYSTETGELFF.

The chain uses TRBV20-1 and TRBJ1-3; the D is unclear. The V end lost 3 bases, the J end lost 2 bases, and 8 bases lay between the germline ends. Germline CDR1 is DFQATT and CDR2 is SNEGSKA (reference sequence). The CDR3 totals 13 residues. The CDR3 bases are TGCAGTGCTAGTCAGGTAGCTGGAAACACCATATATTTT. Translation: CSASQVAGNTIYF.

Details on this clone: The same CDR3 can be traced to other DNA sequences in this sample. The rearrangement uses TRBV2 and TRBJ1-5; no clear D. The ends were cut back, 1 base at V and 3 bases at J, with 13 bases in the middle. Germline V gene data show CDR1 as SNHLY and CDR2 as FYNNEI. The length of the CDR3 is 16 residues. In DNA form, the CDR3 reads TGTGCCAGCAGTGAAGGGGGTAGGAGGGTCAATCAGCCCCAGCATTTT. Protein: CASSEGGRRVNQPQHF.

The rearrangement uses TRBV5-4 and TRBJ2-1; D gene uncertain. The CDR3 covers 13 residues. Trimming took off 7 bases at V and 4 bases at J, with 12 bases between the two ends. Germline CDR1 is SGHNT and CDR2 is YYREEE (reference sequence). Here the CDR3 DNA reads TGTGCCAGCCGCCCCGCGGCTTACAATGAGCAGTTCTTC. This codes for CASRPAAYNEQFF.

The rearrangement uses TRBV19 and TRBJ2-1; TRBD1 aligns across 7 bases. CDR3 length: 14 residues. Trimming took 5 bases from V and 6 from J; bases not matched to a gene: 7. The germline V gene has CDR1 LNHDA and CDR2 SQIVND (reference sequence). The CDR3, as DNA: TGTGCCAGTAGTTCGGGGACAGCGATCAATGAGCAGTTCTTC. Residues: CASSSGTAINEQFF.

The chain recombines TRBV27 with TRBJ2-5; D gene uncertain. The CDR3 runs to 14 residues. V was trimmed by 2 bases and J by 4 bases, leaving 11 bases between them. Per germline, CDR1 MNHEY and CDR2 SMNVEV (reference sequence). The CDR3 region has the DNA TGTGCCAGCAGTTTAACTACCCAAGGAGAGACCCAGTACTTC. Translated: CASSLTTQGETQYF.

The CDR3, as DNA: TGTGCCAGTAGACTTGCAGGTTCTAATGAAAAACTGTTTTTT. Its protein product is CASRLAGSNEKLFF. The chain is built from TRBV19 and TRBJ1-4; D is undetermined. Germline values: CDR1 LNHDA, CDR2 SQIVND (reference sequence). This CDR3 contains 14 residues. V shed 6 bases and J shed 3 bases, with 11 bases lying between them.